The rows below give T cell receptor beta chains drawn from one sample of a study of CXCR3-negative and CXCR3-positive naive CD8 T cells. TCRdb reprocessed the 5' RACE reads, with one entry per CDR3 protein and no DNA. In all, the sample yields under 45,000 distinct CDR3 sequences. The sample taken for sequencing was memory CD8+ T cells from blood. These receptors all come from a human donor in good health. Some clones in this sample may be carry-over from other donors' samples. CDR3s include the opening cysteine and the closing phenylalanine or tryptophan. The order of the fields is CDR3 protein, V gene, clone size, J gene. Expanded clones are given a class, and other clones once, few, many or no size at all.

CDR3aa: CATSTFGLGREQFF
v_gene: TRBV15
abundance: NA
j_gene: TRBJ2-1

CDR3aa: CAISATGTTGELFF
v_gene: TRBV10-3
abundance: NA
j_gene: TRBJ2-2

CDR3aa: CASSLAGGAGYEQYF
v_gene: TRBV11-2
abundance: NA
j_gene: TRBJ2-7

CDR3aa: CSVGGTSDINYGYTF
v_gene: TRBV29-1
abundance: NA
j_gene: TRBJ1-2

CDR3aa: CASSGVPYNTGELFF
v_gene: TRBV3-1
abundance: NA
j_gene: TRBJ2-2

CDR3aa: CASASATGNEQFF
v_gene: TRBV7-9
abundance: NA
j_gene: TRBJ2-1

CDR3aa: CASALAGGPYEQYF
v_gene: TRBV28
abundance: NA
j_gene: TRBJ2-7

CDR3aa: CASREGTSGLQETQYF
v_gene: TRBV7-2
abundance: NA
j_gene: TRBJ2-5

CDR3aa: CSALIFTENTEAFF
v_gene: TRBV29-1
abundance: NA
j_gene: TRBJ1-1

CDR3aa: CASSLVLGAGLETQYF
v_gene: TRBV11-2
abundance: NA
j_gene: TRBJ2-5

CDR3aa: CASSRGSTDTQYF
v_gene: TRBV5-6
abundance: NA
j_gene: TRBJ2-3

CDR3aa: CSVRTGGYEQYF
v_gene: TRBV29-1
abundance: NA
j_gene: TRBJ2-7

CDR3aa: CASSSFTTGTEAFF
v_gene: TRBV7-9
abundance: NA
j_gene: TRBJ1-1

CDR3aa: CASSERYEQFF
v_gene: TRBV6-1
abundance: NA
j_gene: TRBJ2-1

CDR3aa: CASSPTGEGSPLHF
v_gene: TRBV10-2
abundance: NA
j_gene: TRBJ1-6

CDR3aa: CSVVVLPLAQYF
v_gene: TRBV29-1
abundance: NA
j_gene: TRBJ2-5

CDR3aa: CASSQWDNSYEQYF
v_gene: TRBV6-5
abundance: NA
j_gene: TRBJ2-7

CDR3aa: CASSPLQETQYF
v_gene: TRBV7-9
abundance: medium-sized
j_gene: TRBJ2-5

CDR3aa: CASSYDQNNPDQPQHF
v_gene: TRBV6-6
abundance: medium-sized
j_gene: TRBJ1-5

CDR3aa: CASDPRDRGLHEQYF
v_gene: TRBV28
abundance: NA
j_gene: TRBJ2-7

CDR3aa: CSATRSREILNTGELFF
v_gene: TRBV20-1
abundance: NA
j_gene: TRBJ2-2

CDR3aa: CASSEGQGADGYTF
v_gene: TRBV6-4
abundance: NA
j_gene: TRBJ1-2

CDR3aa: CASSLWAGGVNEQFF
v_gene: TRBV7-3
abundance: NA
j_gene: TRBJ2-1

CDR3aa: CSARWTPEETEAFF
v_gene: TRBV20-1
abundance: NA
j_gene: TRBJ1-1

CDR3aa: CASSPPPAFVLHF
v_gene: TRBV11-2
abundance: NA
j_gene: TRBJ1-6

CDR3aa: CATSMGLAGSYEQYF
v_gene: TRBV15
abundance: NA
j_gene: TRBJ2-7

CDR3aa: CASTPGVAGGPYEQFF
v_gene: TRBV28
abundance: NA
j_gene: TRBJ2-1

CDR3aa: CSAMERVDYEQYF
v_gene: TRBV20-1
abundance: NA
j_gene: TRBJ2-7

CDR3aa: CASSLLAGDPGEQYF
v_gene: TRBV28
abundance: NA
j_gene: TRBJ2-7

CDR3aa: CSVDDRLAGDVIGTDTQYF
v_gene: TRBV29-1
abundance: NA
j_gene: TRBJ2-3

CDR3aa: CASSYLDSPYEQYF
v_gene: TRBV6-2/TRBV6-3
abundance: NA
j_gene: TRBJ2-7

CDR3aa: CSVEGGGLSYEQYF
v_gene: TRBV29-1
abundance: NA
j_gene: TRBJ2-7

CDR3aa: CASSTRGSNYGYTF
v_gene: TRBV27
abundance: NA
j_gene: TRBJ1-2

CDR3aa: CASGRDRTGVLSRAGVTYEQYF
v_gene: TRBV23-1
abundance: NA
j_gene: TRBJ2-7